A single sample gave rise to the 32 T cell receptor beta chains below, sequenced in a study of T cell repertoires in cytomegalovirus infection. These receptors have no identified antigens. TCRdb reprocessed the reads via MiXCR and lists one record per CDR3 protein. The table records 700,000 to 950,000 distinct CDR3 sequences, about 30% of them present only once. The sample was cultured CD8+ T cells from PBMCs, taken from culture after CMV antigen stimulation. The receptors shown here come from a human donor in good health (CMV status not recorded). Some clones in this sample may be carry-over from other donors' samples.

V is TRBV7-2 and J is TRBJ2-1; the match to TRBD2 covers 14 bases. The junction had 6 bases not matched to a gene; V was cut back by 3 bases and J by 5 bases. This CDR3 is 17 amino acids long. Germline lookup yields CDR1 SGHTA and CDR2 FQGNSA. CDR3 DNA: TGTGCCAGCAGCTTCCGGACTAGCGGGGGGACCCACAATGAGCAGTTCTTC. It translates to CASSFRTSGGTHNEQFF. Full variable domain (outside the CDR3, taken from reference TRBV7-2 and TRBJ2-1): GAGVSQSPSNKVTEKGKDVELRCDPISGHTALYWYRQSLGQGLEFLIYFQGNSAPDKSGLPSDRFSAERTGGSVSTLTIQRTQQEDSAVYLCASSFRTSGGTHNEQFFGPGTRLTVL.

The chain has TRBV12-3 or TRBV12-4 and TRBJ2-7; the D gene is possibly TRBD2 (6 bases). V shed 3 bases and J shed 4 bases, with 10 bases lying between them. The CDR3 totals 13 residues. CDR3 in amino acids: CASSFGGVYEQYF. The CDR3 nucleotides are TGTGCCAGCAGTTTCGGCGGGGTATACGAGCAGTACTTC.

A note on this clonotype: At one end the junction does not follow the germline gene, possibly because of a read error. This chain joins TRBV7-6 and TRBJ2-5; D unresolved. The germline CDR1 and CDR2 sequences are SGHVS and FNYEAQ. The length of the CDR3 is 14 residues. This CDR3 reads CANSLDANQETQYF. CDR3 in DNA: TGTGCCAACAGCTTAGACGCCAACCAAGAGACCCAGTACTTC.

The CDR3 DNA sequence: TGCGCCAGCACCTCTGGACAGGGATACTACAATGAGCAGTTCTTC. Protein sequence: CASTSGQGYYNEQFF. The gene calls are TRBV4-1 and TRBJ2-1; 8 bases map to TRBD1. V gave up 7 bases and J gave up 3 bases; unmatched junction bases: 8. Looked up from germline, CDR1 is MGHRA and CDR2 is YSYEKL. The CDR3 is 15 residues long.

This clonotype was counted ten times or more. The chain joins TRBV5-5 to TRBJ2-1, with unresolved D. Per germline, CDR1 SGHKS and CDR2 YYEKEE (reference sequence). CDR3 length equals 14 residues. V was shortened by 4 bases and J by 3 bases, with 11 bases between the two germline ends. The CDR3 spells CASSHKVLYNEQFF. The CDR3 DNA is TGTGCCAGCAGCCACAAGGTACTCTACAATGAGCAGTTCTTC.

The gene calls are TRBV12-3 or TRBV12-4 and TRBJ1-2; D unresolved. There are 13 residues in the CDR3. V was pared by 7 bases and J by 6 bases, with 15 bases between. The CDR3 reads CASTAAPIHGYTF. CDR3 nucleotides: TGTGCCAGCACCGCGGCTCCAATACATGGCTACACCTTC.

In nucleotides, the CDR3 is TGTGCCAGCAGTTTTGGAGCGGGGGTCGTCTACAATGAGCAGTTCTTC. Amino acids: CASSFGAGVVYNEQFF. V and J are TRBV12-3 or TRBV12-4 and TRBJ2-1, with 8 bases aligning to TRBD2. Trimming removed 3 bases from V and 3 bases from J; junction bases left unmatched: 7. The CDR3 sequence is 16 residues long.

The genes are TRBV6-1 and TRBJ1-4; TRBD1 is a possible D gene (6 bases). Germline V gene lookup returns CDR1 MNHNS and CDR2 SASEGT. This CDR3 spans 15 amino acids. The germline V and J ends were trimmed by 8 bases and 6 bases, with 19 bases remaining between them. CDR3: CASQILGTPYEKLFF. The CDR3 bases are TGTGCCAGCCAAATCCTCGGGACACCTTATGAAAAACTGTTTTTT.

This clonotype showed up just a few times. The chain has TRBV7-4 and TRBJ2-1; TRBD1 matches at 7 bases. CDR3 length equals 15 residues. CDR1 SGHVT and CDR2 SQSDAQ come from the germline V gene. The ends lost 4 bases at V and 8 bases at J; junction bases unmatched: 11. CDR3 protein: CASSSQDRLVHEQFF. In DNA form, the CDR3 reads TGTGCCAGCAGCTCTCAGGACAGGCTGGTTCATGAGCAGTTCTTC.

Only a few counts were recorded for this clonotype. The rearrangement uses TRBV7-9 and TRBJ2-2; 7 nucleotides align to TRBD1. V lost 4 bases and J lost 4; bases outside the gene matches: 6. There are 15 residues in the CDR3. Germline V gene lookup returns CDR1 SEHNR and CDR2 FQNEAQ (reference sequence). CDR3 bases: TGTGCCAGCAGCTCAGGAACAGGGGTCACCGGGGAGCTGTTTTTT. This codes for CASSSGTGVTGELFF.

The chain has TRBV18 and TRBJ1-1, with D unclear. The CDR3 is 14 residues long. Per the germline V gene, CDR1 is KGHSH and CDR2 is LQKENI. The V end lost 3 bases, the J end lost 1 base, and 9 bases lay between the germline ends. This CDR3 reads CASSPGRANTEAFF. In DNA form, the CDR3 reads TGTGCCAGCTCACCCGGACGGGCGAACACTGAAGCTTTCTTT.

This clonotype was detected only a few times. The chain couples TRBV27 to TRBJ2-5; D is unresolved. Germline CDR1 reads MNHEY; CDR2 reads SMNVEV (reference sequence). Between the trimmed V and J ends, which lost 9 bases and 2 bases, there was a span of 13 bases. The CDR3 totals 13 residues. The CDR3 DNA reads TGTGCCAGTCGGACGGTCCCACAAGAGACCCAGTACTTC. This gives the protein CASRTVPQETQYF.

This clonotype showed up many times. V usage is TRBV6-5 and J usage is TRBJ2-2; no clear D gene. CDR1 is MNHEY, CDR2 SVGAGI, per germline. CDR3 size: 12 residues. The germline V and J ends were trimmed by 2 bases and 6 bases, with 4 bases remaining between them. This chain's CDR3 is CASSYRAGELFF. In nucleotides, the CDR3 is TGTGCCAGCAGTTACAGGGCCGGGGAGCTGTTTTTT.

This clonotype has at least ten counts. J is TRBJ1-5 and V is TRBV7-8; no clear D. The CDR3 is 14 amino acids. Germline V gene lookup returns CDR1 SGHVS and CDR2 FQNEAQ. V lost 1 base, J lost 5 bases, and 9 bases lay in between. The CDR3 loop is CASSLGASHQPQHF. The DNA of the CDR3 is TGTGCCAGCAGCTTAGGGGCCAGCCATCAGCCCCAGCATTTT.

The chain couples TRBV2 to TRBJ2-3; 9 nucleotides align to TRBD2. V was pared by 2 bases and J by 2 bases, with 8 bases of the junction left unmatched. CDR3 length equals 17 residues. Germline V lookup: CDR1 SNHLY, CDR2 FYNNEI. The CDR3 loop reads CASSEWPSGAYTDTQYF. CDR3 bases: TGTGCCAGCAGTGAATGGCCTAGCGGGGCGTACACAGATACGCAGTATTTT. Looking up the rest from reference TRBV2 and TRBJ2-3 gives the full variable domain: EPEVTQTPSHQVTQMGQEVILRCVPISNHLYFYWYRQILGQKVEFLVSFYNNEISEKSEIFDDQFSVERPDGSNFTLKIRSTKLEDSAMYFCASSEWPSGAYTDTQYFGPGTRLTVL.

This clonotype was seen more than once but under ten times. The J gene is TRBJ1-1, the V gene TRBV11-2, with D tentatively TRBD1 (6 bases). CDR1 and CDR2 from the germline V gene are SGHAT and FQNNGV. The V gene lost 4 bases and the J gene lost 5 bases, with 20 bases spanning the gap. This CDR3 has 16 amino acids. Here the CDR3 reads CASSSWGARRNTEAFF. The CDR3 DNA sequence: TGTGCCAGCAGCTCTTGGGGGGCGCGGAGGAATACTGAAGCTTTCTTT.

The chain has TRBV7-9 and TRBJ2-1, with a possible D match to TRBD1 (5 bases). In germline, CDR1 is SEHNR, CDR2 FQNEAQ (reference sequence). With 3 bases removed from V and 5 bases from J, the gap between germline ends came to 11 bases. CDR3 length equals 14 residues. The DNA of the CDR3 is TGTGCCAGCAGCTTTCCTCAGGACAACAATGAGCAGTTCTTC. Residues: CASSFPQDNNEQFF.

This clonotype was seen more than once but under ten times. This chain uses TRBV27 with TRBJ2-3, with D uncertain. The CDR3 has 14 amino acids. The ends were cut back, 7 bases at V and 2 bases at J, with 13 bases in the middle. Per the germline V gene, CDR1 is MNHEY and CDR2 is SMNVEV (reference sequence). The CDR3 reads CASISLGNTDTQYF. The CDR3 coding sequence is TGTGCCAGCATTTCTTTAGGCAACACAGATACGCAGTATTTT.

The count of this clonotype is one. The chain employs TRBV6-6 and TRBJ2-7, with 8 bases aligning to TRBD1. The germline gives CDR1 MNHNY, CDR2 SVGAGI (reference sequence). V gave up 8 bases and J gave up 3 bases; unmatched junction bases: 3. CDR3 size: 12 residues. DNA for the CDR3: TGTGCCAGCCTCGGACAGGGCTACGAGCAGTACGTC. Amino acid sequence: CASLGQGYEQYV.

V and J are TRBV19 and TRBJ2-7; D is unresolved. The V and J ends lost 5 bases and 0 bases respectively, with 8 bases between them. CDR1 is LNHDA, CDR2 SQIVND, per germline (reference sequence). The CDR3 loop spans 13 amino acids. CDR3 sequence (DNA): TGTGCCAGTAGTGCCGACGGCTCCTACGAGCAGTACTTC. Residues: CASSADGSYEQYF.

V usage is TRBV3-1 and J usage is TRBJ1-5; 9 nucleotides align to TRBD1. V shed 4 bases, J shed 5 bases, and the junction held 9 bases outside the gene matches. Germline V gene data show CDR1 as LGHDT and CDR2 as YNNKEL (reference sequence). The CDR3 is made up of 16 amino acids. CDR3 nucleotides: TGTGCCAGCAGCCCAGCTTTCGGGGACAGGGATCAGCCCCAGCATTTT. Its translation is CASSPAFGDRDQPQHF. Together with reference TRBV3-1 and TRBJ1-5, the CDR3 gives the full variable domain: DTAVSQTPKYLVTQMGNDKSIKCEQNLGHDTMYWYKQDSKKFLKIMFSYNNKELIINETVPNRFSPKSPDKAHLNLHINSLELGDSAVYFCASSPAFGDRDQPQHFGDGTRLSIL.

At least ten counts were recorded for this clonotype. The chain combines TRBV7-6 with TRBJ2-7; D is tentatively TRBD1 or TRBD2 (6 bases each). V gave up 1 base and J gave up 3 bases, with 13 bases separating them. This CDR3 spans 15 amino acids. Germline V gives CDR1 SGHVS, CDR2 FNYEAQ. The CDR3 here is CASSLDRGQVYEQYF. DNA for the CDR3: TGTGCCAGCAGCTTAGACCGGGGGCAGGTCTACGAGCAGTACTTC.

V usage is TRBV4-1 and J usage is TRBJ2-7; TRBD1 aligns across 8 bases. Per germline, CDR1 MGHRA and CDR2 YSYEKL. V was pared by 0 bases and J by 7 bases, with 8 bases of the junction left unmatched. This CDR3 comprises 15 residues. CDR3 coding DNA: TGCGCCAGCAGCCAAGATCCAGACAGGGGAGAAGAGCAGTACTTC. It encodes CASSQDPDRGEEQYF.

The sample holds a few counts of this clonotype. The CDR3 loop is CASSTGLEKLFF. The CDR3 region has the DNA TGTGCCAGTAGTACAGGGTTGGAAAAACTGTTTTTT. The chain recombines TRBV19 with TRBJ1-4; a weak D match, TRBD1 (5 bases). The CDR3 length is 12 residues. V was cut by 4 bases and J by 8 bases, with 8 bases left in between. From germline, CDR1 is LNHDA and CDR2 SQIVND (reference sequence).

The chain couples TRBV19 to TRBJ2-1; 10 nucleotides line up with TRBD2. This CDR3 region has 17 residues. CDR1 and CDR2 from the germline V gene are LNHDA and SQIVND (reference sequence). V shed 7 bases, J shed 1 base, and the junction held 10 bases outside the gene matches. The CDR3 bases are TGTGCCAGTAACCCCTCTCTTAGCGGGGGGTCCTACAATGAGCAGTTCTTC. It codes for CASNPSLSGGSYNEQFF.

This clonotype was picked up many times. J is TRBJ2-5 and V is TRBV6-1; perhaps TRBD2 as D (6 bases). The CDR3 totals 13 residues. The germline V gene encodes CDR1 MNHNS and CDR2 SASEGT. V lost 6 bases and J lost 1, with 9 bases in between. The CDR3 loop is CASSDGGQETQYF. The CDR3 DNA sequence: TGTGCCAGCAGCGACGGGGGCCAAGAGACCCAGTACTTC.

The chain carries TRBV11-2 and TRBJ1-1; the D is unclear. The V gene lost 5 bases and the J gene lost 5 bases, with 12 bases spanning the gap. The CDR3 extends over 13 amino acids. Germline V gene sequence: CDR1 SGHAT, CDR2 FQNNGV. In DNA, the CDR3 is TGTGCCAGCAGCCCTTTTCGGGGAACTGAAGCTTTCTTT. Translating it yields CASSPFRGTEAFF. Based on the CDR3 plus reference TRBV11-2 and TRBJ1-1, the full variable domain is EAGVAQSPRYKIIEKRQSVAFWCNPISGHATLYWYQQILGQGPKLLIQFQNNGVVDDSQLPKDRFSAERLKGVDSTLKIQPAKLEDSAVYLCASSPFRGTEAFFGQGTRLTVV.

Many counts were recorded for this clonotype. Written as DNA, the CDR3 is TGTGCCAGCAGCTTAAGGGGGGCGGCGTATCGAGACAATGAGCAGTTCTTC. Its protein product is CASSLRGAAYRDNEQFF. The gene calls are TRBV7-2 and TRBJ2-1; D tentatively reads TRBD1 or TRBD2 (6 bases each). V lost 2 bases and J lost 5, with 19 bases in between. Per germline, CDR1 SGHTA and CDR2 FQGNSA. CDR3 length equals 17 residues.

This chain uses TRBV20-1 with TRBJ1-1; D possibly corresponds to TRBD1 (6 bases). Trimming cost V 3 bases and J 6 bases, with 14 bases left between them. The CDR3 consists of 13 residues. Germline CDR1 DFQATT, CDR2 SNEGSKA (reference sequence). The CDR3 DNA follows: TGCAGTGCTAGTAGGGGGAGGTTCCCTGAAGCTTTCTTT. Translated: CSASRGRFPEAFF.

This clonotype has only a few counts. As DNA, the CDR3 is TGTGCCAGCAGCCTCCAGACAGGATTTAACTATGGCTACACCTTC. Residues: CASSLQTGFNYGYTF. This chain joins TRBV7-9 and TRBJ1-2; a possible D gene is TRBD1 (6 bases). Germline values: CDR1 SEHNR, CDR2 FQNEAQ (reference sequence). V was cut by 5 bases and J by 1 base, with 14 bases left in between. The CDR3 consists of 15 residues.

This clonotype was detected only once. DNA of the CDR3: TGTGCCAGTAGTATAGAAGGGCCTTTCTACGAGCAGTACTTC. This sequence encodes CASSIEGPFYEQYF. V usage is TRBV19 and J usage is TRBJ2-7; no clear D gene. The CDR3 runs 14 residues. Trimming removed 0 bases from V and 3 bases from J, with 9 bases in between. Germline lookup yields CDR1 LNHDA and CDR2 SQIVND (reference sequence).

The table lists this clonotype with many counts. The CDR3 protein is CASSSGTGNQPQHF. CDR3 sequence (DNA): TGTGCCAGCAGCTCCGGGACAGGGAATCAGCCCCAGCATTTT. The chain combines TRBV7-8 with TRBJ1-5; 9 bases map to TRBD1. V gave up 4 bases and J gave up 4 bases; unmatched junction bases: 2. Looked up from germline, CDR1 is SGHVS and CDR2 is FQNEAQ. The CDR3 contains 14 residues.